This T cell receptor (beta chain) was identified in a study of blood T cell repertoires in COVID-19. Study in general: The cDNA or gDNA used as material had been derived from T cells, B-cell-depleted T cells, or PBMCs.

Unmatched junction bases numbered 3, after V lost 10 bases and J lost 2 bases. In germline, CDR1 is ENHRY, CDR2 SYGVKD. The CDR3 contains 12 residues. This clone was counted between two and nine times. The method was immunoSEQ multiplex PCR; TCRdb's version includes in-frame clones alone and lacks a portion of them. The table shows around 72,000 clones, with around 78% occurring only once. The specimen sequenced was peripheral blood. The TCR comes from an elderly woman with acute or convalescent COVID-19. The chain recombines TRBV10-3 with TRBJ2-7, with 9 nucleotides matching TRBD1. CDR3: CATGTGTYEQYF. The CDR3 bases are TGTGCCACGGGGACAGGGACCTACGAGCAGTACTTC.